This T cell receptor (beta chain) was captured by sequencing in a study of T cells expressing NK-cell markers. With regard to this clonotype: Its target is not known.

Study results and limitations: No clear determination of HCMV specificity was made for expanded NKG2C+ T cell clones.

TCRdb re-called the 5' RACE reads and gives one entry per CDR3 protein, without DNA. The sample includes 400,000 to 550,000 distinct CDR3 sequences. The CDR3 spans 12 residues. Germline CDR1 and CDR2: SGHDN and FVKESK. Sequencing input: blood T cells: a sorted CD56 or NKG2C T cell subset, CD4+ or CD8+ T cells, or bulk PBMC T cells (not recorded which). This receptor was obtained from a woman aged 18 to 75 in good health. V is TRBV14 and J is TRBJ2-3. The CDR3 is CASSHMGLTQYF.